These 8 T cell receptor beta chains were sequenced from one sample in a study of T cell repertoires in cytomegalovirus infection. TCRdb re-analysed the reads in MiXCR, keeping a single row per CDR3 protein. The repertoire holds 100,000 to 150,000 distinct CDR3 sequences, with roughly 9% as singletons. Sequencing was carried out using PBMCs. The receptors were gathered from a human donor in good health (CMV status not recorded). Some clones in this sample may be carry-over from other donors' samples.

As for this clonotype: A much larger clone lies one base from this, so it may be a read error. The chain employs TRBV7-9 and TRBJ2-7, with a weak D call TRBD2 (5 bases). Trimming shortened V by 6 bases and J by 0 bases, and 15 bases separated the two germline ends. This CDR3 has 15 amino acids. CDR1 SEHNR and CDR2 FQNEAQ come from the germline V gene (reference sequence). CDR3 sequence (DNA): TGTGCCAGCAGTTCCGGGGATCCCGGCTCCTACGAGCAGTACTTC. Translating it yields CASSSGDPGSYEQYF.

This clonotype showed up many times. The V and J genes are TRBV7-2 and TRBJ2-5; a weak D match, TRBD1 (6 bases). This CDR3 has 14 amino acids. Trimming left V 5 bases short and J 2 bases short, with 12 bases between. Germline V gives CDR1 SGHTA, CDR2 FQGNSA. The CDR3 protein is CASSPGTLQETQYF. The CDR3 bases are TGTGCCAGCAGCCCTGGGACACTTCAAGAGACCCAGTACTTC.

This clonotype was seen at least ten times. The chain links TRBV7-9 to TRBJ2-3; D is undetermined. V lost 2 bases and J 6 bases, leaving 18 bases between the germline ends. From germline, CDR1 is SEHNR and CDR2 FQNEAQ (reference sequence). This CDR3 has 16 residues. As DNA, the CDR3 is TGTGCCAGCAGCTTATTACGGCAGATCTTGGAGGATACGCAGTATTTT. As protein: CASSLLRQILEDTQYF.

This clonotype is medium-sized within its sample. The rearrangement links TRBV7-6 to TRBJ2-1; 8 bases are a match to TRBD2. Germline V lookup: CDR1 SGHVS, CDR2 FNYEAQ. The ends lost 5 bases at V and 1 base at J; junction bases unmatched: 16. CDR3 size: 19 residues. The CDR3 spells CASSPRFGGRSTSYNEQFF. CDR3 nucleotide sequence: TGTGCCAGCAGCCCTAGGTTTGGCGGGAGGTCGACATCCTACAATGAGCAGTTCTTC.

This clonotype showed up just a few times. The rearrangement uses TRBV2 and TRBJ2-1; D is perhaps TRBD2 (5 bases). Between the trimmed V and J ends, which lost 10 bases and 9 bases, there was a span of 16 bases. Looked up from germline, CDR1 is SNHLY and CDR2 is FYNNEI. This CDR3 contains 12 residues. The CDR3 loop reads CATTRAESEQFF. The CDR3 DNA reads TGTGCCACCACTAGAGCGGAGAGTGAGCAGTTCTTC.

This clonotype was seen ten or more times. This rearrangement joins TRBV5-4 to TRBJ1-6; D gene ambiguous. V lost 2 bases, J lost 0 bases, and 12 bases lay in between. The CDR3 length is 17 residues. The germline V gene has CDR1 SGHNT and CDR2 YYREEE (reference sequence). The CDR3 here is CASSLDGINSYNSPLHF. The CDR3 DNA reads as TGTGCCAGCAGCTTAGACGGGATCAACTCCTATAATTCACCCCTCCACTTT.

This clonotype has just a few counts. This sequence joins TRBV29-1 and TRBJ2-3, with 8 nucleotides matching TRBD2. This CDR3 comprises 13 residues. CDR1 is SQVTM and CDR2 is ANQGSEA in the germline V gene. With V trimmed by 7 bases and J by 4 bases, 7 bases remained unmatched. The chain's CDR3 is CSAGPAGADTQYF. The CDR3 nucleotides are TGCAGCGCCGGCCCAGCGGGGGCAGATACGCAGTATTTT.

This clonotype turned up a few times. V is TRBV20-1 and J is TRBJ2-1, with 10 bases matching TRBD2. The germline CDR1 and CDR2 sequences are DFQATT and SNEGSKA (reference sequence). Trimming took 4 bases from V and 0 from J; bases not matched to a gene: 3. The CDR3 runs 15 residues. Here the CDR3 reads CSATLAGASYNEQFF. The CDR3 DNA reads TGCAGTGCTACCCTAGCGGGGGCCTCCTACAATGAGCAGTTCTTC.